The text below deals with one T cell receptor beta chain. This entry is derived from a study of blood T cells in healthy people across ages. A second PCR, run for about 7 to 11 cycles, used a sample-barcoded 5' primer plus a J-beta primer mix. TCRdb fed the 5' RACE reads into MiXCR, producing one record per CDR3 protein. The sample holds about 780,000 distinct CDR3 sequences, about 47% seen once. The CDR3 loop spans 15 amino acids. Looked up from germline, CDR1 is DFQATT and CDR2 is SNEGSKA (reference sequence). Peripheral blood, roughly 9.3 milliliters per donor, was collected. This chain links TRBV20-1 with TRBJ2-4, with TRBD2 identical over 7 bases. The J call may not be correct, given that the DNA end is closer to TRBJ2-7. Input material: blood. The source of this sequence is an elderly man in good health. CDR3 loop: CSASRGRAIAGEQYF. CDR3 nucleotide sequence: TGCAGTGCTAGTCGAGGGAGGGCCATCGCGGGCGAGCAGTACTTC.